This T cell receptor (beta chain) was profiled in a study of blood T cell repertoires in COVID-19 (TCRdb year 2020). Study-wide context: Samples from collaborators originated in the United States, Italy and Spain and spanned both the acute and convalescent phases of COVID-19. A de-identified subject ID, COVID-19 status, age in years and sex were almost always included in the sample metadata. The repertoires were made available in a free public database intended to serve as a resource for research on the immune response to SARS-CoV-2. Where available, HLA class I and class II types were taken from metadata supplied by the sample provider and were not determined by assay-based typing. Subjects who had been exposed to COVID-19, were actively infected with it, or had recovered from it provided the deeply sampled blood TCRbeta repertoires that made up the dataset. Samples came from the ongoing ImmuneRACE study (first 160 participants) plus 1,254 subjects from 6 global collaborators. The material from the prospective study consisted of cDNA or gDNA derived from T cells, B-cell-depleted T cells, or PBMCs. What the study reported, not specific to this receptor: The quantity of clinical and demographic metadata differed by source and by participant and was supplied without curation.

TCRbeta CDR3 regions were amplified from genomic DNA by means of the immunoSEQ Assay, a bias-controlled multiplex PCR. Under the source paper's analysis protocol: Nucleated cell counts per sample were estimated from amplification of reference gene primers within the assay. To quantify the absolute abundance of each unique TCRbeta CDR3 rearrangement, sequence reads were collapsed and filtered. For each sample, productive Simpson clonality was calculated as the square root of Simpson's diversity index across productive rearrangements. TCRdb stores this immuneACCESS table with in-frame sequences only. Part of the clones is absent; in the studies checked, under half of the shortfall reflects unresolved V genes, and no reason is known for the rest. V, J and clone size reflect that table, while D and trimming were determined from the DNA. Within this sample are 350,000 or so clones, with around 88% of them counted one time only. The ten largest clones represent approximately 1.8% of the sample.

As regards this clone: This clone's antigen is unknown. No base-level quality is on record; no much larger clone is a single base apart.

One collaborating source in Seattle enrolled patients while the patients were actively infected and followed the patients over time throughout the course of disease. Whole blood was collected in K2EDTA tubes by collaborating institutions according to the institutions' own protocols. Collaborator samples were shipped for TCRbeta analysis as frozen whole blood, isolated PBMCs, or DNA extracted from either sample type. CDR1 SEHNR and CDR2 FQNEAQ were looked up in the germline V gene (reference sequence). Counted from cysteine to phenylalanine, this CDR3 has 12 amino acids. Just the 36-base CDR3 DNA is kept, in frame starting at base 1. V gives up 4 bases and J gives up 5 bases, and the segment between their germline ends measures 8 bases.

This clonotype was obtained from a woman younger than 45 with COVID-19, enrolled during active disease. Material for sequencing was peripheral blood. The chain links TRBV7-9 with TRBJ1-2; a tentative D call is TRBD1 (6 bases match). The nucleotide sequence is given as TGTGCCAGCAGCTGGACAGAGTATGGCTACACCTTC. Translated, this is CASSWTEYGYTF.